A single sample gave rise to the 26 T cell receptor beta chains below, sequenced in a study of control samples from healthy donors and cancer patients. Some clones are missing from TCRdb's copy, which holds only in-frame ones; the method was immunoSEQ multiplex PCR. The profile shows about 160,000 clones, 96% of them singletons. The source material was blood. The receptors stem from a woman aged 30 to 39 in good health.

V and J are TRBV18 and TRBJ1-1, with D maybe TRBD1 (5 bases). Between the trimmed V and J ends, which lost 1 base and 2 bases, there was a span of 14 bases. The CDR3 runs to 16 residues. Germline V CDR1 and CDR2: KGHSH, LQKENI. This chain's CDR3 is CASSPLNRRDNTEAFF. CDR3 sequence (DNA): TGTGCCAGCTCACCACTCAACCGCAGGGATAACACTGAAGCTTTCTTT.

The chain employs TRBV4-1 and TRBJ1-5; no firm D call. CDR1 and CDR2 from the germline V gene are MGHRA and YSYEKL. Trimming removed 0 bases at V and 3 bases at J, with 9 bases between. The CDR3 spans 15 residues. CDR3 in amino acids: CASSQEVQANQPQHF. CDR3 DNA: TGCGCCAGCAGCCAAGAAGTACAAGCCAATCAGCCCCAGCATTTT.

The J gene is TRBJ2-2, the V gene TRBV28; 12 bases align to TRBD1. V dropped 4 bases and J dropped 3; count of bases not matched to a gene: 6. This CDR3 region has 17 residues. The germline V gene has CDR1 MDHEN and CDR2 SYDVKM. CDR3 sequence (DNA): TGTGCCAGCAGTTCTTCTGGGACAGGGGGCCACACCGGGGAGCTGTTTTTT. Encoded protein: CASSSSGTGGHTGELFF.

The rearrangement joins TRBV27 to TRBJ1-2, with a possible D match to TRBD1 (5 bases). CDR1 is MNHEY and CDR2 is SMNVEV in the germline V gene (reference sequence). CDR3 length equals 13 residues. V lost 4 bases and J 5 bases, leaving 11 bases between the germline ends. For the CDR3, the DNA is TGTGCCAGCAGTTGGACGAGGGGTTATGGCTACACCTTC. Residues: CASSWTRGYGYTF.

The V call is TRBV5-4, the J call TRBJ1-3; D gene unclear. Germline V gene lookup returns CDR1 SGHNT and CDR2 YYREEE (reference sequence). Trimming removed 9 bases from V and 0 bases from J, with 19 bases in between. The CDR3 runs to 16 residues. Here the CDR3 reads CAITWGGRSSGNTIYF. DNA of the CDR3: TGTGCCATCACCTGGGGAGGACGGAGCTCTGGAAACACCATATATTTT.

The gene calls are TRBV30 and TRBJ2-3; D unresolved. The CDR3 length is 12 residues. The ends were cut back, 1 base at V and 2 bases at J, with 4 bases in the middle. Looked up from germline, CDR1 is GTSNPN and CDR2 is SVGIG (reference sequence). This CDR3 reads CAWSGATDTQYF. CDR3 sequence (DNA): TGTGCCTGGAGTGGGGCCACAGATACGCAGTATTTT.

The chain's CDR3 is CSVGLPGEQYF. The DNA for the CDR3 is TGCAGCGTTGGATTACCAGGGGAGCAGTACTTC. The rearrangement joins TRBV29-1 to TRBJ2-7; a possible D gene is TRBD1 (5 bases). CDR1 and CDR2 (germline): SQVTM, ANQGSEA. The length of the CDR3 is 11 residues. V was cut by 4 bases and J by 7 bases, with 11 bases left in between.

Here the CDR3 reads CATSDRTSGGNSYNEQFF. In DNA, the CDR3 is TGTGCCACCAGTGACCGGACTAGCGGGGGGAACTCCTACAATGAGCAGTTCTTC. This chain joins TRBV24-1 and TRBJ2-1, with 14 bases identical to TRBD2. The CDR3 is 18 residues long. Germline V CDR1 and CDR2: KGHDR, SFDVKD. V lost 4 bases and J lost 0; bases outside the gene matches: 4.

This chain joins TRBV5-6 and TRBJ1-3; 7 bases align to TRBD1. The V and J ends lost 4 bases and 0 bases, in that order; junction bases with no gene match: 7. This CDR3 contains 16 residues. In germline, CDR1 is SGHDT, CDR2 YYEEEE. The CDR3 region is CASSLPTGTSGNTIYF. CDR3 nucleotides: TGTGCCAGCAGCCTACCGACAGGGACCTCTGGAAACACCATATATTTT.

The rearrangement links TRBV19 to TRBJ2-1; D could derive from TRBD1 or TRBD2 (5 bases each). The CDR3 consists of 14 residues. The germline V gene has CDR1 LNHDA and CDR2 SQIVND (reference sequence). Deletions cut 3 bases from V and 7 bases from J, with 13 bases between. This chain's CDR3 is CASSMGIWGNEQFF. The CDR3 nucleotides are TGTGCCAGTAGTATGGGGATTTGGGGGAATGAGCAGTTCTTC.

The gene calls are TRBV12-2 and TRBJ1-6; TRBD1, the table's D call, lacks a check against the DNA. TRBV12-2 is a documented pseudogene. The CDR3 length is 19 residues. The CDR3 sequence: CASRSPRQSRSSYNSPLHF. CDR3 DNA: TGTGCAAGTCGCTCGCCCCGACAGTCTCGAAGCTCCTATAATTCACCCCTCCACTTT.

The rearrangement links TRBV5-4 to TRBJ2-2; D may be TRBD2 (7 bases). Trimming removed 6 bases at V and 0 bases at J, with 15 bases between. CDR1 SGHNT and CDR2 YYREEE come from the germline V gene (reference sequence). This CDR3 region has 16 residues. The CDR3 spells CASTTAGTSNTGELFF. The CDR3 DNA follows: TGTGCCAGCACCACAGCGGGGACATCGAACACCGGGGAGCTGTTTTTT.

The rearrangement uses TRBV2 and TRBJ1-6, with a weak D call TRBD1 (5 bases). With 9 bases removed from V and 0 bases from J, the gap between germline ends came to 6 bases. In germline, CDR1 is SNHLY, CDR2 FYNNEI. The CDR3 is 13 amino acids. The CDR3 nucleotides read TGTGCCAGGACAGACTCCTATAATTCACCCCTCCACTTT. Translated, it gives CARTDSYNSPLHF.

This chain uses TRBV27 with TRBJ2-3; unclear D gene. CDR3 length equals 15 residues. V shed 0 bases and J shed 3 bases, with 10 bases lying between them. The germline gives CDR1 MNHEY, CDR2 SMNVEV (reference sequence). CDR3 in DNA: TGTGCCAGCAGTTTATCACTCGAAGTAACAGATACGCAGTATTTT. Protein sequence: CASSLSLEVTDTQYF.

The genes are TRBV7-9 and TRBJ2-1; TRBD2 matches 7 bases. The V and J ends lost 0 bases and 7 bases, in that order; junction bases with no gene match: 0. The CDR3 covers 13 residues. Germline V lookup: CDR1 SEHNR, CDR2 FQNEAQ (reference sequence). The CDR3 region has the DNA TGTGCCAGCAGCTTAGCGGGAGGGAATGAGCAGTTCTTC. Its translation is CASSLAGGNEQFF.

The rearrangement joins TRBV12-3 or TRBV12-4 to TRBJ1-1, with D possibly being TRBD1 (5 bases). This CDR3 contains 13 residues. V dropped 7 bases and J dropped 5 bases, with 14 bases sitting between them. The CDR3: CASTGGYGTEAFF. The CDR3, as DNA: TGTGCCAGCACCGGGGGTTACGGTACTGAAGCTTTCTTT.

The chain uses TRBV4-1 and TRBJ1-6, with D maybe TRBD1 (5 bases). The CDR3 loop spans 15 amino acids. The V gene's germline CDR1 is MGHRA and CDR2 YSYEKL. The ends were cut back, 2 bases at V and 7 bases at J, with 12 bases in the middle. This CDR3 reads CASSQTGTPNSPLHF. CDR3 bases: TGCGCCAGCAGCCAAACCGGGACTCCAAATTCACCCCTCCACTTT.

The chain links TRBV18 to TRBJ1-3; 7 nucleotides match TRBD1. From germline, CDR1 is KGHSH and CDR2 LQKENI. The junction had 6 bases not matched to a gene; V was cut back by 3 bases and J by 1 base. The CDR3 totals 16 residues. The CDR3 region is CASSPVRQGSGNTIYF. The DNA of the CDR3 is TGTGCCAGCTCACCGGTTCGACAGGGTTCTGGAAACACCATATATTTT.

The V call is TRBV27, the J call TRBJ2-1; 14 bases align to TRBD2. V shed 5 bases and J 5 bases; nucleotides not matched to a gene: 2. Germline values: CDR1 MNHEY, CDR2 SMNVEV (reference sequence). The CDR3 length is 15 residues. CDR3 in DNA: TGTGCCAGCAGTCCGGGACTAGCGGGAGACAATGAGCAGTTCTTC. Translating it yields CASSPGLAGDNEQFF.

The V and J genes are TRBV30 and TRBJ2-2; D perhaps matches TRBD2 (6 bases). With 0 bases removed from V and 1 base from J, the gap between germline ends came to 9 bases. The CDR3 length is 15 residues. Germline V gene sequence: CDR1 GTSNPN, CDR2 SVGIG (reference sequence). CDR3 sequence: CAWSVRRGNTGELFF. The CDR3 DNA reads TGTGCCTGGAGTGTTCGGCGGGGGAACACCGGGGAGCTGTTTTTT.

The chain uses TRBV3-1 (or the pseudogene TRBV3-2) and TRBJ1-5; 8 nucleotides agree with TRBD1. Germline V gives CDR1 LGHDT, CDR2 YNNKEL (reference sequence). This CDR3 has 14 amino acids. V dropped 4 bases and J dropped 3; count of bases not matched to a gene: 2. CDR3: CASSRTGNNQPQHF. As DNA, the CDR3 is TGTGCCAGCAGCCGGACAGGGAACAATCAGCCCCAGCATTTT.

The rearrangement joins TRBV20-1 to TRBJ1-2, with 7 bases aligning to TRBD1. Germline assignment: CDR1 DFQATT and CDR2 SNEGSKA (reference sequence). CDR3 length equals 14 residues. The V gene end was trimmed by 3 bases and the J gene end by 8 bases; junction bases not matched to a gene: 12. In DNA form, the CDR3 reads TGCAGTGCTAGTAGACAGGGAGGGGCGGGAGGCTACACCTTC. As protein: CSASRQGGAGGYTF.

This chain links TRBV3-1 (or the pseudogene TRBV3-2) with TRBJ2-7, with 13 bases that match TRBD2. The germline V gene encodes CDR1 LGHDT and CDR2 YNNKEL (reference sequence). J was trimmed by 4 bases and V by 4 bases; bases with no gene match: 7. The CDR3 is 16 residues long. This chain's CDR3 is CASSPTGLAGVYEQYF. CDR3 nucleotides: TGTGCCAGCAGCCCAACCGGACTAGCGGGAGTGTACGAGCAGTACTTC.

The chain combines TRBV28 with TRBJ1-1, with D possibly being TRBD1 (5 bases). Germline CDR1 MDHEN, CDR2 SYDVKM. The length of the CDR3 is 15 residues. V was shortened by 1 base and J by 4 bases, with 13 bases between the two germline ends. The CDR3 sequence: CASSLLQGPPTEAFF. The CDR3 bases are TGTGCCAGCAGTTTATTGCAGGGACCTCCCACTGAAGCTTTCTTT.

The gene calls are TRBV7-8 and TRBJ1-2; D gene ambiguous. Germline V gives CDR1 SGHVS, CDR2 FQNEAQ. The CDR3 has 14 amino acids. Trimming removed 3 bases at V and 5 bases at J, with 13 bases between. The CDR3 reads CASSLGLVNYGYTF. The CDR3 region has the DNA TGTGCCAGCAGCTTGGGGTTGGTGAATTATGGCTACACCTTC.

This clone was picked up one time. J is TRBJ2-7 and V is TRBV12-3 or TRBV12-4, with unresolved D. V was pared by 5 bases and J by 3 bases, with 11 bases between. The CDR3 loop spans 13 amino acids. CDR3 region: CASSVRNGYEQYF. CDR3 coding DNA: TGTGCCAGCAGTGTTCGAAACGGCTACGAGCAGTACTTC.